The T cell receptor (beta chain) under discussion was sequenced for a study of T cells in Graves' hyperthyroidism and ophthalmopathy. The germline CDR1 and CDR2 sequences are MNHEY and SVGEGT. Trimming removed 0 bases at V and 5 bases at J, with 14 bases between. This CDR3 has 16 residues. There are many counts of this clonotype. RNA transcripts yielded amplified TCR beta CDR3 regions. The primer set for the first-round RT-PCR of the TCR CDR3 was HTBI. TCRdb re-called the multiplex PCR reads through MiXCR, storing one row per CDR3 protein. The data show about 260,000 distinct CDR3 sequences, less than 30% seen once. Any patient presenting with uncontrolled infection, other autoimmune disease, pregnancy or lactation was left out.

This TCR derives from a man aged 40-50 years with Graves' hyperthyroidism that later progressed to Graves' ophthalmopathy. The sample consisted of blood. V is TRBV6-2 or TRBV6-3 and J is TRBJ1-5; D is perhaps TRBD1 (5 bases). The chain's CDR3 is CASSYSRVRGDQPQHF. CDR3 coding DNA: TGTGCCAGCAGTTACTCGAGAGTAAGGGGTGATCAGCCCCAGCATTTT.